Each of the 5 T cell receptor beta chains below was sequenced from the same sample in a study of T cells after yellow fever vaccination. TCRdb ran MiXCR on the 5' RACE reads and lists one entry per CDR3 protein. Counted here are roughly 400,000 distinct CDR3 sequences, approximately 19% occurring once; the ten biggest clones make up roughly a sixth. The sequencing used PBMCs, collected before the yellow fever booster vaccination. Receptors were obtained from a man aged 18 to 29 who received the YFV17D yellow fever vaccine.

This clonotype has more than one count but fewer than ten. For the CDR3, the DNA is TGTGCCAGCAGTTTTGAGGCGACTAGCGGAAACACAGATACGCAGTATTTT. Amino acid sequence: CASSFEATSGNTDTQYF. The chain combines TRBV12-3 or TRBV12-4 with TRBJ2-3; 9 bases are a match to TRBD2. The CDR3 has 17 amino acids. Trimming took 3 bases from V and 2 from J; bases not matched to a gene: 9.

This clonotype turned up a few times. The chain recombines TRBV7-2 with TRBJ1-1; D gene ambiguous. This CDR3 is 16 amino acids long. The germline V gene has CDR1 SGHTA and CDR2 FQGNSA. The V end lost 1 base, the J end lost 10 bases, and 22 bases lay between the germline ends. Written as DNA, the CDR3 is TGTGCCAGCAGCTTAGTCGCCAAGGTCGTAAGTTTCCGAGCTTTCTTT. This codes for CASSLVAKVVSFRAFF.

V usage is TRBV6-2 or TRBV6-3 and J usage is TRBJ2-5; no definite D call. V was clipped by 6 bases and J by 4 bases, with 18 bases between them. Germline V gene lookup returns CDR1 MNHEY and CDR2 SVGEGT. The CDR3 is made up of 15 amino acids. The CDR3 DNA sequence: TGTGCCAGCAGGGGCCCTCGCAGTGAGGCAGAGACCCAGTACTTC. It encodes CASRGPRSEAETQYF.

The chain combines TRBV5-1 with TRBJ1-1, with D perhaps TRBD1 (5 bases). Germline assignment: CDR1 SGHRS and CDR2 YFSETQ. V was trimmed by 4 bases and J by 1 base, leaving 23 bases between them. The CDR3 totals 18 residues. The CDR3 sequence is CASSMSRDENAWNTEAFF. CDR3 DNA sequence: TGCGCCAGCAGCATGAGTCGGGACGAAAACGCTTGGAACACTGAAGCTTTCTTT. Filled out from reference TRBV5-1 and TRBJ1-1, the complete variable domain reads KAGVTQTPRYLIKTRGQQVTLSCSPISGHRSVSWYQQTPGQGLQFLFEYFSETQRNKGNFPGRFSGRQFSNSRSEMNVSTLELGDSALYLCASSMSRDENAWNTEAFFGQGTRLTVV.

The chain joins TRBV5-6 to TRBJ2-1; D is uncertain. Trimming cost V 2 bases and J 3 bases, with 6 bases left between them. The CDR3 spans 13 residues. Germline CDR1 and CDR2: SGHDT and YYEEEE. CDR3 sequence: CASSFDNYNEQFF. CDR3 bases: TGTGCCAGCAGCTTTGACAACTACAATGAGCAGTTCTTC.